A selection of T cell receptor beta chains follows, all from one sample in a study of T cells in tuberculosis. Here immunoSEQ multiplex PCR was the method, and the copy in TCRdb shows in-frame clones only, minus some. Found here are about 37,000 clones, approximately 90% of them singletons; the top ten hold approximately 2.4%. The source material was PBMCs, sampled at tuberculosis diagnosis. All receptors come from an adult with tuberculosis. Both conserved end residues are part of each CDR3. D genes are given only for firm matches. Clone sizes are given selectively: once, few, many, or a class where the clone is expanded.

NA	NA	TRBV19	TRBJ2-3	CASQGRVADTQYF	TGTGCCAGTCAGGGAAGGGTGGCAGATACGCAGTATTTT
NA	once	TRBV19	TRBJ2-2	CASYPDRKNTGELFF	TGTGCCAGTTATCCCGACAGGAAGAACACCGGGGAGCTGTTTTTT
TRBD2	NA	TRBV4-1	TRBJ2-3	CASSLLSLSGGLTDTQYF	TGCGCCAGCAGCCTGTTAAGCCTGAGCGGGGGGCTCACAGATACGCAGTATTTT
NA	few	TRBV12-2	TRBJ1-6	CASRPETKILDSPLHF	TGTGCAAGTCGCCCCGAGACAAAAATCCTCGATTCACCCCTCCACTTT
NA	NA	TRBV10-3	TRBJ2-3	CAIRTSAGTDTQYF	TGTGCCATCCGGACGTCCGCGGGGACAGATACGCAGTATTTT
TRBD2	NA	TRBV6-4	TRBJ2-3	CASSRTSGSTDTQYF	TGTGCCAGCAGTAGGACTAGCGGGAGCACAGATACGCAGTATTTT
TRBD1	NA	TRBV5-4	TRBJ2-7	CASSKGQGSYEQYF	TGTGCCAGCAGCAAGGGACAGGGGAGCTACGAGCAGTACTTC
NA	once	TRBV27	TRBJ2-3	CASSLRQGASTDTQYF	TGTGCCAGCAGTTTACGTCAAGGGGCTAGCACAGATACGCAGTATTTT
TRBD2	NA	TRBV9	TRBJ2-1	CASSPRTSGGEQFF	TGTGCCAGCAGCCCCCGGACTAGCGGGGGGGAGCAGTTCTTC
NA	NA	TRBV2	TRBJ1-5	CASSHKKGSSGTNQPQHF	TGTGCCAGCAGCCACAAGAAAGGATCTTCGGGTACAAATCAGCCCCAGCATTTT
TRBD1	NA	TRBV11-2	TRBJ1-5	CASSRGDRGIYSNQPQHF	TGTGCCAGCAGCCGCGGGGACAGGGGCATTTATAGCAATCAGCCCCAGCATTTT
NA	NA	TRBV11-2	TRBJ1-1	CASSLAGPINTEAFF	TGTGCCAGCAGCTTAGCAGGGCCGATCAACACTGAAGCTTTCTTT
NA	NA	TRBV15	TRBJ1-2	CATRSTGQGGYTF	TGTGCCACCAGATCGACAGGCCAGGGGGGCTACACCTTC
NA	NA	TRBV15	TRBJ1-4	CATSRDQYEKLFF	TGTGCCACCAGCAGAGACCAATATGAAAAACTGTTTTTT
TRBD2	NA	TRBV28	TRBJ2-5	CAIQLAGGRAQYF	TGTGCCATCCAACTAGCGGGGGGGCGGGCCCAGTACTTC
NA	NA	TRBV6-1	TRBJ2-3	CASSASGAGTDTQYF	TGTGCCAGCAGCGCGTCAGGCGCCGGCACAGATACGCAGTATTTT
NA	NA	TRBV11-3	TRBJ2-5	CASSLGGQTYQETQYF	TGTGCCAGCAGCTTAGGAGGACAGACGTACCAAGAGACCCAGTACTTC
NA	NA	TRBV28	TRBJ1-5	CASSPSTGFNQPQHF	TGTGCCAGCAGTCCCAGTACAGGGTTTAATCAGCCCCAGCATTTT
NA	NA	TRBV6-1	TRBJ1-5	CASEGRAYSNQPQHF	TGTGCCAGCGAAGGCAGGGCCTATAGCAATCAGCCCCAGCATTTT
TRBD1	NA	TRBV5-1	TRBJ2-1	CASSGVGGAANEQFF	TGCGCCAGCAGCGGGGTAGGGGGCGCAGCGAATGAGCAGTTCTTC
TRBD2	once	TRBV27	TRBJ2-3	CASSVTSAGPLWIFTDTQYF	TGTGCCAGCAGTGTCACTAGCGCAGGACCCCTATGGATCTTTACAGATACGCAGTATTTT
NA	NA	TRBV12-5	TRBJ1-6	CASGLVPTFLGGESSYNSPLHF	TGTGCTAGTGGTTTGGTCCCCACCTTTTTGGGGGGGGAAAGCTCCTATAATTCACCCCTCCACTTT
NA	NA	TRBV5-1	TRBJ1-3	CASSLGQADGNTIYF	TGCGCCAGCAGCTTGGGACAGGCCGACGGAAACACCATATATTTT
NA	NA	TRBV6-5	TRBJ2-5	CASSRTSQETQYF	TGTGCCAGCAGCCGGACTTCTCAAGAGACCCAGTACTTC
NA	once	TRBV19	TRBJ1-1	CASSIFQGRVDTEAFF	TGTGCCAGTAGTATTTTTCAGGGTAGAGTGGACACTGAAGCTTTCTTT